This is a list of T cell receptor beta chains from one sample in a study of patients and donors after allogeneic stem cell transplantation. TCRdb re-called the RT-PCR reads through MiXCR, storing one row per CDR3 protein. The sample shows under 95,000 distinct CDR3 sequences, approximately 5% of them seen only once. Sequencing was carried out using blood, either unsorted or a sorted T cell fraction (not recorded which). All receptors come from a human donor who was either an allogeneic HSCT recipient or a stem cell or donor lymphocyte infusion donor (not recorded which). It is not recorded whose cells these are; they may come from a transplant donor. Both conserved end residues are part of each CDR3. Fields, in order: D gene, clone size, J gene, V gene, CDR3 protein, CDR3 DNA. The D gene is left open where the match is weak. Clone sizes are given selectively: once, few, many, or a class where the clone is expanded.

NA | NA | TRBJ1-1 | TRBV5-1 | CASSLLGHGTTEAFF | TGCGCCAGCAGCTTACTAGGCCACGGGACCACTGAAGCTTTCTTT
TRBD2 | many | TRBJ2-1 | TRBV7-8 | CASSRRRGVTSGSNEQFF | TGTGCCAGCAGCCGAAGGCGCGGGGTGACTAGCGGGAGCAATGAGCAGTTCTTC
TRBD2 | NA | TRBJ2-2 | TRBV7-3 | CASSLLRGGVETGELFF | TGTGCCAGCAGCCTCTTACGGGGGGGCGTAGAGACCGGGGAGCTGTTTTTT
NA | many | TRBJ2-5 | TRBV11-2 | CASSSPRVVSGTQYF | TGTGCCAGCAGCTCCCCGAGGGTGGTGTCGGGGACCCAGTACTTC
TRBD2 | few | TRBJ2-7 | TRBV20-1 | CSARDPRTGGRSEQYF | TGCAGTGCTAGAGATCCCCGAACGGGAGGGCGGTCTGAGCAGTACTTC
NA | few | TRBJ2-5 | TRBV2 | CATGEQTTGGGTQYF | TGTGCCACGGGGGAGCAGACCACAGGAGGGGGGACCCAGTACTTC
NA | many | TRBJ2-7 | TRBV5-4 | CASTNSEASLYEQYF | TGTGCCAGCACCAATTCGGAGGCCTCGCTCTACGAGCAGTACTTC
NA | many | TRBJ2-3 | TRBV5-1 | CASSLNSGGTMDTQYF | TGCGCCAGCAGCTTGAACAGTGGGGGGACAATGGATACGCAGTATTTT
TRBD1 | few | TRBJ1-2 | TRBV10-3 | CAITSLDRRGYGYTF | TGTGCCATCACCTCCTTGGACAGGCGGGGCTATGGCTACACCTTC
TRBD1 | few | TRBJ1-1 | TRBV5-6 | CASSGDRGSCTEAFF | TGTGCCAGCAGCGGGGACAGGGGAAGTTGCACTGAAGCTTTCTTT
TRBD1 | NA | TRBJ1-6 | TRBV27 | CASSSNRDRDNSPLHF | TGTGCCAGCAGTTCAAACCGGGACAGGGATAATTCACCCCTCCACTTT
NA | many | TRBJ1-4 | TRBV4-1 | CASSPQRGEKLFF | TGCGCCAGCAGCCCTCAACGAGGTGAAAAACTGTTTTTT
NA | many | TRBJ2-5 | TRBV7-3 | CASSLTAGIETQYF | TGTGCCAGCAGCTTAACAGCGGGTATAGAGACCCAGTACTTC
NA | NA | TRBJ1-1 | TRBV9 | CASSVVPGREAFF | TGTGCCAGCAGCGTAGTGCCGGGCCGTGAAGCTTTCTTT
NA | many | TRBJ2-7 | TRBV11-2 | CASSLGWYSYEQYF | TGTGCCAGCAGCTTAGGCTGGTACTCCTACGAGCAGTACTTC
TRBD2 | many | TRBJ2-3 | TRBV11-1 | CASSPMILAGAPSTDTQYF | TGTGCCAGCAGCCCCATGATCCTAGCGGGAGCTCCTAGCACAGATACGCAGTATTTT
NA | many | TRBJ2-7 | TRBV25-1 | CASSEFGGGSGDEQYF | TGTGCCAGCAGTGAATTTGGGGGGGGCTCGGGGGACGAGCAGTACTTC
TRBD1 | many | TRBJ2-1 | TRBV29-1 | CSVEDGDRQYNEQFF | TGCAGCGTTGAAGATGGGGACAGGCAATACAATGAGCAGTTCTTC
TRBD2 | many | TRBJ2-1 | TRBV5-1 | CASSLGLAGNNEQFF | TGCGCCAGCAGCTTGGGCCTAGCGGGGAACAATGAGCAGTTCTTC
NA | many | TRBJ2-5 | TRBV6-5 | CASSSATRTPGTQYF | TGTGCCAGCAGTTCCGCGACTAGAACCCCAGGGACCCAGTACTTC
TRBD2 | NA | TRBJ2-7 | TRBV11-3 | CASSLAPLAGGSEQYF | TGTGCCAGCAGCTTAGCCCCGCTAGCGGGGGGATCCGAGCAGTACTTC
NA | few | TRBJ1-6 | TRBV18 | CASSESRGKYNSPLHF | TGTGCCAGCTCAGAGTCCCGGGGAAAATATAATTCACCCCTCCACTTT
NA | many | TRBJ2-7 | TRBV25-1 | CASSENTDYEQYF | TGTGCCAGCAGTGAAAACACCGACTACGAGCAGTACTTC
NA | many | TRBJ2-1 | TRBV7-2 | CASSLVGEDEQFF | TGTGCCAGCAGCTTAGTCGGGGAGGATGAGCAGTTCTTC
TRBD1 | many | TRBJ1-4 | TRBV3-1 | CASSPKGTGNEKLFF | TGTGCCAGCAGCCCTAAAGGGACAGGGAATGAAAAACTGTTTTTT
NA | many | TRBJ1-5 | TRBV27 | CASSPLGGQPQHF | TGTGCCAGCAGTCCCCTGGGTGGTCAGCCCCAGCATTTT
NA | many | TRBJ2-7 | TRBV30 | CAWGPRVDEQYF | TGTGCCTGGGGTCCCCGGGTCGACGAGCAGTACTTC
NA | many | TRBJ2-1 | TRBV14 | CASSRGRLSKEQFF | TGTGCCAGCAGCCGAGGGCGTCTAAGCAAGGAGCAGTTCTTC
TRBD2 | many | TRBJ2-5 | TRBV20-1 | CSASDPSGAETQYF | TGCAGTGCTAGTGATCCTAGCGGGGCAGAGACCCAGTACTTC
NA | few | TRBJ2-3 | TRBV5-8 | CASSLLRTDTQYF | TGTGCCAGCAGCCTACTCCGGACAGATACGCAGTATTTT
NA | few | TRBJ1-2 | TRBV7-9 | CASSFWGAYGYTF | TGTGCCAGCAGCTTTTGGGGGGCCTATGGCTACACCTTC
NA | many | TRBJ1-2 | TRBV12-3/TRBV12-4 | CASSSQIFSSGYTF | TGTGCCAGCAGTTCCCAAATATTCTCAAGTGGCTACACCTTC
NA | many | TRBJ1-5 | TRBV28 | CASSLPGGRHQPQHF | TGTGCCAGCAGTTTACCGGGGGGTAGGCATCAGCCCCAGCATTTT
TRBD1 | many | TRBJ2-1 | TRBV5-4 | CASSMDRAAYNEQFF | TGTGCCAGCAGCATGGACAGGGCCGCCTACAATGAGCAGTTCTTC
TRBD2 | many | TRBJ2-3 | TRBV4-2 | CASSQAQVLAGAPTTDTQYF | TGTGCCAGCAGCCAAGCCCAGGTTCTAGCGGGAGCCCCTACCACAGATACGCAGTATTTT
TRBD2 | few | TRBJ2-3 | TRBV7-9 | CASSPGLALTDTQYF | TGTGCCAGCAGTCCGGGACTAGCGCTCACAGATACGCAGTATTTT
NA | many | TRBJ1-3 | TRBV6-2/TRBV6-3 | CASSPLGNTIYF | TGTGCCAGCAGTCCCCTCGGAAACACCATATATTTT
NA | many | TRBJ1-2 | TRBV12-3/TRBV12-4 | CASRPDGYGYTF | TGTGCCAGCAGGCCCGACGGCTATGGCTACACCTTC
TRBD1 | many | TRBJ2-7 | TRBV19 | CASSSAGTGADYEQYF | TGTGCCAGTAGTTCCGCCGGGACAGGGGCCGACTACGAGCAGTACTTC
TRBD1 | many | TRBJ1-6 | TRBV12-3/TRBV12-4 | CASSLGTGGSPLHF | TGTGCCAGCAGCCTCGGGACAGGGGGGTCACCCCTCCACTTT
NA | many | TRBJ1-1 | TRBV20-1 | CSARGGSTRDTEAFF | TGCAGTGCTAGAGGTGGAAGTACCAGGGACACTGAAGCTTTCTTT
NA | many | TRBJ1-2 | TRBV12-3/TRBV12-4 | CASSPTGLVLGYTF | TGTGCCAGCAGTCCTACGGGTTTAGTGCTCGGCTACACCTTC
TRBD1 | many | TRBJ2-1 | TRBV5-6 | CASSLTGGAYNEQFF | TGTGCCAGCAGCTTAACAGGGGGCGCCTACAATGAGCAGTTCTTC
TRBD1 | many | TRBJ2-2 | TRBV6-1 | CASNRRDRGFGELFF | TGTGCCAGCAATCGCCGGGACAGGGGATTCGGGGAGCTGTTTTTT
NA | many | TRBJ1-1 | TRBV18 | CASSPLNDGGTEAFF | TGTGCCAGCTCACCACTCAACGACGGGGGGACTGAAGCTTTCTTT
NA | many | TRBJ2-1 | TRBV4-2 | CASSQGQSGGPIRKFF | TGTGCCAGCAGCCAAGGGCAGTCGGGGGGCCCTATCCGTAAGTTCTTC
NA | many | TRBJ1-1 | TRBV28 | CASSRRLTGNTEAFF | TGTGCCAGCAGCCGGAGACTTACAGGTAACACTGAAGCTTTCTTT
NA | many | TRBJ2-1 | TRBV27 | CASSLGLRGRGNEQFF | TGTGCCAGCAGTTTGGGCCTGCGGGGGCGGGGGAATGAGCAGTTCTTC
NA | many | TRBJ2-6 | TRBV27 | CASSLYTVSSSGANVLTF | TGTGCCAGCAGTTTATATACAGTTTCCTCCTCTGGGGCCAACGTCCTGACTTTC
NA | many | TRBJ1-1 | TRBV9 | CASSVGGGAALNTEAFF | TGTGCCAGCAGCGTAGGCGGGGGGGCAGCCCTGAACACTGAAGCTTTCTTT